A single sample is the source of the 9 T cell receptor beta chains below, sequenced in a study of identical twins listed by TCRdb under 2016. The library came from 5' RACE. For sequencing, an Illumina HiSeq 2000 was employed. Through fastp at Q25 and MiXCR, TCRdb rebuilt clones from the public reads, retaining in-frame beta chains. Each entry is one CDR3 protein sequence, shown with its most common DNA and genes. The sample table lists 300,000 to 400,000 distinct CDR3 sequences, over 9% of them with a count of one. The ten largest make up approximately 7.5% of the sample. These data were also reused for a study on yellow fever vaccine responses in identical twins.

The specimen was CD8+ T cells sorted from blood. These receptors all come from a woman under 30 in good health.

This clonotype has at least ten counts. The chain employs TRBV12-3 or TRBV12-4 and TRBJ2-2, with a possible D match to TRBD2 (5 bases). CDR3 length equals 17 residues. With 4 bases removed from V and 2 bases from J, the gap between germline ends came to 17 bases. CDR3 in DNA: TGTGCCAGCAGTTCGCGGGTGCCTACCTTTAACACCGGGGAGCTGTTTTTT. Translating it yields CASSSRVPTFNTGELFF.

This clonotype came up a few times. The chain joins TRBV2 to TRBJ2-7, with D hard to call. Between the trimmed V and J ends, which lost 2 bases and 7 bases, there was a span of 18 bases. The germline CDR1 and CDR2 sequences are SNHLY and FYNNEI. This CDR3 spans 15 amino acids. The CDR3 region is CASSELLGTRSEQYF. The CDR3 DNA reads TGTGCCAGCAGTGAACTTTTGGGCACCCGTTCGGAGCAGTACTTC.

The chain uses TRBV6-1 and TRBJ2-3; D may correspond to TRBD1 or TRBD2 (6 bases each). CDR1 is MNHNS, CDR2 SASEGT, per germline. V dropped 7 bases and J dropped 5 bases, with 19 bases sitting between them. This CDR3 is 15 amino acids long. CDR3 nucleotide sequence: TGTGCCAGCACCCCGAGAGGAGAGGGGGGAGATACGCAGTATTTT. This encodes CASTPRGEGGDTQYF.

This clonotype has only a few counts. J is TRBJ2-1 and V is TRBV6-4; 11 nucleotides line up with TRBD2. The junction had 0 bases not matched to a gene; V was cut back by 3 bases and J by 8 bases. Germline CDR1 reads MRHNA; CDR2 reads SNTAGT. The CDR3 runs 13 residues. CDR3 DNA: TGTGCCAGCAGTGAGGGACTAGCGGATGAGCAGTTCTTC. It encodes CASSEGLADEQFF.

This clonotype has just a few counts. V and J are TRBV11-3 and TRBJ2-3; D perhaps matches TRBD2 (5 bases). From germline, CDR1 is SGHNT and CDR2 YENEEA. CDR3 length equals 12 residues. Trimming removed 3 bases at V and 6 bases at J, with 7 bases between. DNA of the CDR3: TGTGCCAGCAGCTTCCCGGGGGATACGCAGTATTTT. Amino acids: CASSFPGDTQYF.

A single count supports this clonotype. This chain connects TRBV12-5 to TRBJ2-7; 12 bases match TRBD2. Germline V gives CDR1 LGHNT, CDR2 FRNRAP. This CDR3 comprises 20 residues. J lost 4 bases, V lost 5 bases, and 21 bases had no gene match. This chain's CDR3 is CASGQTQGKDRLAGVYEQYF. The CDR3 nucleotides are TGTGCTAGTGGTCAAACACAGGGAAAGGATCGACTAGCGGGAGTTTACGAGCAGTACTTC.

There are a few counts of this clonotype. CDR3 sequence: CATTPAGGHYNEQFF. For the CDR3, the DNA is TGTGCCACCACTCCAGCGGGAGGCCACTACAATGAGCAGTTCTTC. J is TRBJ2-1 and V is TRBV15; TRBD2 agrees at 9 bases. The junction had 7 bases not matched to a gene; V was cut back by 7 bases and J by 3 bases. This CDR3 comprises 15 residues. CDR1 and CDR2 from the germline V gene are LNHNV and YYDKDF (reference sequence).

V and J are TRBV2 and TRBJ2-3, with D perhaps TRBD1 (6 bases). The germline gives CDR1 SNHLY, CDR2 FYNNEI. This CDR3 has 12 amino acids. Trimming shortened V by 7 bases and J by 6 bases, and 11 bases separated the two germline ends. The CDR3 DNA reads as TGTGCCAGCATGGGGGCCAGGGATACGCAGTATTTT. Its translation is CASMGARDTQYF.

This clonotype was observed a few times. The V call is TRBV29-1, the J call TRBJ2-1; 7 nucleotides match TRBD2. The CDR3 consists of 16 residues. Germline V gene data show CDR1 as SQVTM and CDR2 as ANQGSEA. V lost 2 bases to trimming and J lost 9 bases; unmatched junction nucleotides: 16. CDR3 loop: CSVESTGREGLGEQFF. The CDR3 region has the DNA TGCAGCGTTGAATCAACGGGGAGGGAGGGCCTGGGTGAGCAGTTCTTC.